The subject of this entry is one T cell receptor (beta chain). Germline V gene lookup returns CDR1 MDHEN and CDR2 SYDVKM. Trimming took off 6 bases at V and 6 bases at J, with 12 bases between the two ends. The length of the CDR3 is 12 residues. The sample originates from a study of CD8 T cells in Susac syndrome. About the research overall: At blood draw, Susac syndrome patients were therapy-naive, on corticosteroids, or on intravenous immunoglobulin alone.

Random hexamers were used to reverse transcribe about 0.5 to 1 ug of RNA. Amplification of TCR beta CDR3 was carried out by immunoSEQ multiplex PCR, which covered 54 Vbeta and 13 Jbeta segments. MiXCR, applied by TCRdb to the immunoSEQ multiplex PCR reads, yields one record per CDR3 protein. The table lists roughly 88,000 distinct CDR3 sequences, approximately 96% of them singletons. The rearrangement links TRBV28 to TRBJ2-7; possibly TRBD2 for D (5 bases). Sequenced sample: CD8+ T cells from PBMCs. This TCR derives from a human donor with Susac syndrome. The CDR3 DNA reads as TGTGCCAGCAGCCCCCCACGGGGCGAGCAGTACTTC. As protein: CASSPPRGEQYF.